The clone carrying this TCR beta chain was detected once. CDR1 is MNHEY and CDR2 is SMNVEV in the germline V gene (reference sequence). The CDR3 has 15 amino acids. V dropped 4 bases and J dropped 0 bases, with 9 bases sitting between them. This entry is derived from a study of blood T cell repertoires in COVID-19. As handled by the study authors: Using reference gene primer amplification, nucleated cell counts were estimated. The repertoire was sequenced with immunoSEQ multiplex PCR; TCRdb's copy has only in-frame clones and lacks some. That table supplies the V and J calls and clone size; D and trimming were determined from the DNA. The sample carries about 400,000 clones, 70% to 90% recorded once.

The origin of this receptor is a human donor in a cohort sampled during active COVID-19. Source material: peripheral blood. The chain carries TRBV27 and TRBJ1-4; D is ambiguous. The CDR3 sequence: CASSSPSSTNEKLFF. Written as DNA, the CDR3 is TGTGCCAGCAGTTCGCCCAGTTCAACTAATGAAAAACTGTTTTTT.